The 31 T cell receptor beta chains presented below share a single source sample, sequenced in a study of PD-1 blockade in classical Hodgkin lymphoma. The data were produced by immunoSEQ multiplex PCR, yet TCRdb's version contains in-frame clones alone and is incomplete. This sample carries around 150,000 clones, around four fifths of them seen once, and the ten largest clones take about 9%. No patient escaped relapse after autologous stem cell transplantation, and brentuximab vedotin exposure varied. This specimen consisted of peripheral blood mononuclear cells (PBMCs), obtained before the second cycle of nivolumab. Every receptor here comes from a human donor with classical Hodgkin lymphoma.

The gene calls are TRBV9 and TRBJ2-7; D assignment may be TRBD1 or TRBD2 (5 bases each). Germline CDR1 and CDR2: SGDLS and YYNGEE. The ends were cut back, 2 bases at V and 0 bases at J, with 15 bases in the middle. The CDR3 consists of 16 residues. CDR3 coding DNA: TGTGCCAGCAGCGTCCTTGGGGGAACGGCCTCCTACGAGCAGTACTTC. Protein product: CASSVLGGTASYEQYF.

This sequence joins TRBV2 and TRBJ1-6; 10 nucleotides agree with TRBD1. J gave up 9 bases and V 1 base, and 3 bases lay outside the gene matches. This CDR3 is 15 amino acids long. Germline CDR1 SNHLY, CDR2 FYNNEI. CDR3 amino acids: CASSEGWTGGSPLHF. The CDR3 DNA sequence: TGTGCCAGCAGTGAAGGTTGGACAGGGGGTTCACCCCTCCACTTT.

The chain is built from TRBV28 and TRBJ1-1; D is ambiguous. The CDR3 spans 15 residues. CDR1 MDHEN and CDR2 SYDVKM come from the germline V gene. The germline V and J ends were trimmed by 5 bases and 1 base, with 14 bases remaining between them. CDR3 DNA: TGTGCCAGCAGTCTTCGGGCTCAGGCGAACACTGAAGCTTTCTTT. Its protein product is CASSLRAQANTEAFF.

The rearrangement links TRBV6-6 to TRBJ2-7; 10 bases align to TRBD1. After removal of 0 bases from V and 3 bases from J, the junction contained 2 bases not matched to a gene. CDR1 and CDR2 from the germline V gene are MNHNY and SVGAGI (reference sequence). The CDR3 is 15 residues long. The CDR3 DNA reads TGTGCCAGCAGTTACTCGACAGGGGGCTTCTACGAGCAGTACTTC. Translated: CASSYSTGGFYEQYF.

The chain has TRBV5-4 and TRBJ2-3; maybe TRBD2 (5 bases). Trimming removed 4 bases from V and 0 bases from J, with 12 bases in between. The CDR3 has 15 residues. Germline lookup yields CDR1 SGHNT and CDR2 YYREEE (reference sequence). CDR3: CASSREGKSTDTQYF. CDR3 nucleotide sequence: TGTGCCAGCAGCAGAGAGGGAAAAAGCACAGATACGCAGTATTTT.

The chain employs TRBV19 and TRBJ2-2, with D unclear. Germline V gene sequence: CDR1 LNHDA, CDR2 SQIVND (reference sequence). The germline V and J ends were trimmed by 8 bases and 1 base, with 8 bases remaining between them. The CDR3 consists of 13 residues. The CDR3 region has the DNA TGTGCCAGTGAGCGACAGAACACCGGGGAGCTGTTTTTT. It specifies CASERQNTGELFF.

This chain joins TRBV29-1 and TRBJ2-3; D remains unclear. V lost 2 bases and J 3 bases, leaving 6 bases between the germline ends. The CDR3 is 12 residues long. CDR1 and CDR2 from the germline V gene are SQVTM and ANQGSEA. The CDR3 DNA reads as TGCAGCGTTGAAACACAGACAGATACGCAGTATTTT. Residues: CSVETQTDTQYF.

This clone was seen only a few times. The genes are TRBV30 and TRBJ2-7; D remains unclear. The CDR3 contains 12 residues. Germline CDR1 reads GTSNPN; CDR2 reads SVGIG (reference sequence). V was trimmed by 6 bases and J by 0 bases, leaving 9 bases between them. In DNA form, the CDR3 reads TGTGCCTGTTCCGGATTCTCCTACGAGCAGTACTTC. Translating it yields CACSGFSYEQYF.

This clone was seen a handful of times. This chain connects TRBV7-2 to TRBJ2-7; the match to TRBD1 covers 7 bases. V shed 5 bases, J shed 0 bases, and the junction held 7 bases outside the gene matches. The CDR3 consists of 15 residues. Germline V gene data show CDR1 as SGHTA and CDR2 as FQGNSA. The chain's CDR3 is CASSTGTVISYEQYF. The CDR3 DNA sequence: TGTGCCAGCAGCACCGGGACAGTCATCTCCTACGAGCAGTACTTC. Based on the CDR3 plus reference TRBV7-2 and TRBJ2-7, the full variable domain is GAGVSQSPSNKVTEKGKDVELRCDPISGHTALYWYRQSLGQGLEFLIYFQGNSAPDKSGLPSDRFSAERTGGSVSTLTIQRTQQEDSAVYLCASSTGTVISYEQYFGPGTRLTVT.

The V and J genes are TRBV7-3 and TRBJ2-5, with a possible D match to TRBD1 (5 bases). CDR3 length: 14 residues. The V end was cut by 5 bases, the J end by 4 bases, with 14 bases between. Germline V gene lookup returns CDR1 SGHTA and CDR2 FQGTGA. CDR3 region: CASSRGWGPETQYF. In DNA form, the CDR3 reads TGTGCCAGCAGCAGAGGTTGGGGCCCAGAGACCCAGTACTTC.

The chain employs TRBV18 and TRBJ1-5; D gene uncertain. CDR1 and CDR2 (germline): KGHSH, LQKENI. CDR3 length: 14 residues. Trimming cost V 3 bases and J 4 bases, with 10 bases left between them. CDR3: CASSPARANQPQHF. As DNA, the CDR3 is TGTGCCAGCTCACCCGCGAGGGCTAATCAGCCCCAGCATTTT.

The chain carries TRBV5-1 and TRBJ1-2; 11 bases align to TRBD1. CDR1 is SGHRS, CDR2 YFSETQ, per germline. Trimming took 3 bases from V and 2 from J; bases not matched to a gene: 15. CDR3 length equals 19 residues. CDR3 in amino acids: CASSSSPGTGGRYNYGYTF. The CDR3 DNA reads as TGCGCCAGCAGCTCCTCCCCCGGGACAGGGGGTCGGTACAACTATGGCTACACCTTC. Filled out from reference TRBV5-1 and TRBJ1-2, the complete variable domain reads KAGVTQTPRYLIKTRGQQVTLSCSPISGHRSVSWYQQTPGQGLQFLFEYFSETQRNKGNFPGRFSGRQFSNSRSEMNVSTLELGDSALYLCASSSSPGTGGRYNYGYTFGSGTRLTVV.

The rearrangement uses TRBV28 and TRBJ2-7; 11 nucleotides line up with TRBD2. Germline CDR1 and CDR2: MDHEN and SYDVKM. The CDR3 is 13 amino acids. With 3 bases clipped from V and 5 bases from J, the junction kept 0 bases outside the gene matches. CDR3 loop: CASSFSGRDEQYF. DNA of the CDR3: TGTGCCAGCAGTTTTAGCGGGAGGGACGAGCAGTACTTC. Combining the CDR3 with reference TRBV28 and TRBJ2-7 gives the whole variable domain DVKVTQSSRYLVKRTGEKVFLECVQDMDHENMFWYRQDPGLGLRLIYFSYDVKMKEKGDIPEGYSVSREKKERFSLILESASTNQTSMYLCASSFSGRDEQYFGPGTRLTVT.

This rearrangement joins TRBV7-9 to TRBJ2-5; a weak D match, TRBD2 (5 bases). The CDR3 contains 13 residues. Germline V CDR1 and CDR2: SEHNR, FQNEAQ (reference sequence). Deletions cut 3 bases from V and 4 bases from J, with 9 bases between. CDR3 DNA: TGTGCCAGCAGCTTGGACGGGATAGAGACCCAGTACTTC. Encoded protein: CASSLDGIETQYF.

This chain joins TRBV7-2 and TRBJ2-1; D is ambiguous. Trimming stripped 3 bases from V and 7 bases from J, with 10 bases between. The germline CDR1 and CDR2 sequences are SGHTA and FQGNSA. The CDR3 extends over 13 amino acids. Here the CDR3 DNA reads TGTGCCAGCAGCTTTTTTCCGGCTAATGAGCAGTTCTTC. Translating it yields CASSFFPANEQFF. Supplemented by reference TRBV7-2 and TRBJ2-1, the full variable domain reads GAGVSQSPSNKVTEKGKDVELRCDPISGHTALYWYRQSLGQGLEFLIYFQGNSAPDKSGLPSDRFSAERTGGSVSTLTIQRTQQEDSAVYLCASSFFPANEQFFGPGTRLTVL.

The V call is TRBV6-5, the J call TRBJ2-5; 9 nucleotides agree with TRBD1. Trimming cost V 2 bases and J 5 bases; bases outside gene matches: 9. This CDR3 is 16 amino acids long. CDR1 and CDR2 from the germline V gene are MNHEY and SVGAGI. In DNA form, the CDR3 reads TGTGCCAGCAGTTACGATGGACAGGGGTTAGGGGAGACCCAGTACTTC. This sequence encodes CASSYDGQGLGETQYF.

The genes are TRBV19 and TRBJ1-5, with 9 positions matching TRBD1. The germline gives CDR1 LNHDA, CDR2 SQIVND (reference sequence). V trimming: 1 base; J trimming: 5 bases; junction bases outside the gene matches: 3. CDR3 length: 15 residues. The CDR3 DNA reads as TGTGCCAGTAGTATAGGAGGGGACAGGGATCAGCCCCAGCATTTT. The encoded protein is CASSIGGDRDQPQHF.

CDR3 DNA: TGTGCCAGCACCCACAAGAACGGGGAGCTGTTTTTT. Translated: CASTHKNGELFF. The J gene is TRBJ2-2, the V gene TRBV21-1; no check of the table's D call, TRBD1, against the DNA was made. TRBV21-1 is given as a pseudogene. CDR3 size: 12 residues.

V gene TRBV6-5 combines with J gene TRBJ1-2, with 10 bases matching TRBD1. V lost 5 bases and J lost 5; bases outside the gene matches: 5. Germline V lookup: CDR1 MNHEY, CDR2 SVGAGI. The CDR3 is made up of 14 amino acids. CDR3 loop: CASSPGQGIYGYTF. The CDR3 coding sequence is TGTGCCAGCAGTCCGGGACAGGGGATTTATGGCTACACCTTC.

This chain connects TRBV18 to TRBJ1-1, with D perhaps matching TRBD1 (6 bases). The V gene's germline CDR1 is KGHSH and CDR2 LQKENI. The CDR3 covers 12 residues. Between the trimmed V and J ends, which lost 2 bases and 8 bases, there was a span of 9 bases. The CDR3 loop reads CASSPEGGEAFF. The CDR3 nucleotides read TGTGCCAGCTCACCAGAGGGGGGAGAAGCTTTCTTT. The complete variable domain, with remaining parts taken from reference TRBV18 and TRBJ1-1, reads NAGVMQNPRHLVRRRGQEARLRCSPMKGHSHVYWYRQLPEEGLKFMVYLQKENIIDESGMPKERFSAEFPKEGPSILRIQQVVRGDSAAYFCASSPEGGEAFFGQGTRLTVV.

The V gene is TRBV4-2, the J gene TRBJ1-6, with a possible D match to TRBD1 (5 bases). This CDR3 is 20 amino acids long. CDR1 LGHNA and CDR2 YNFKEQ come from the germline V gene. Trimming left V 0 bases short and J 0 bases short, with 18 bases between. This CDR3 is CASSQDGGRPDNSYNSPLHF. CDR3 DNA sequence: TGTGCCAGCAGCCAAGATGGGGGGAGACCCGACAACTCCTATAATTCACCCCTCCACTTT.

V is TRBV29-1 and J is TRBJ2-1; 12 nucleotides match TRBD1. Trimming took 7 bases from V and 8 from J; bases not matched to a gene: 18. From germline, CDR1 is SQVTM and CDR2 ANQGSEA. The CDR3 consists of 17 residues. CDR3 DNA: TGCAGCGACTCCGGGACAGGGGGCCTAGCGGGAGAGGATGAGCAGTTCTTC. Residues: CSDSGTGGLAGEDEQFF.

This chain links TRBV10-3 with TRBJ2-7; D possibly corresponds to TRBD1 (6 bases). The CDR3 spans 12 residues. V was pared by 10 bases and J by 3 bases, with 13 bases between. In germline, CDR1 is ENHRY, CDR2 SYGVKD. The CDR3 reads CASQGSGYEQYF. The DNA of the CDR3 is TGTGCCAGCCAGGGGTCGGGCTACGAGCAGTACTTC.

The gene calls are TRBV27 and TRBJ2-3, with 13 bases matching TRBD2. V lost 10 bases to trimming and J lost 6 bases; unmatched junction nucleotides: 19. The CDR3 runs 18 residues. CDR1 and CDR2 from the germline V gene are MNHEY and SMNVEV (reference sequence). The CDR3: CAIPGTSGIWGGEDTQYF. The CDR3 nucleotides are TGTGCCATCCCGGGGACTAGCGGGATCTGGGGGGGAGAGGATACGCAGTATTTT.

This sequence joins TRBV2 and TRBJ2-5; D is undetermined. The V gene lost 6 bases and the J gene lost 5 bases, with 4 bases spanning the gap. The CDR3 has 10 amino acids. CDR1 and CDR2 from the germline V gene are SNHLY and FYNNEI. The CDR3 nucleotides read TGTGCCAGCAGCAGGGAGACCCAGTACTTC. As protein: CASSRETQYF.

The chain is built from TRBV6-5 and TRBJ2-1; TRBD2 agrees at 13 bases. This CDR3 spans 15 amino acids. Germline V gene lookup returns CDR1 MNHEY and CDR2 SVGAGI. V dropped 6 bases and J dropped 7; count of bases not matched to a gene: 6. CDR3 nucleotides: TGTGCCAGCAGAGGACTAGCGGGAGTGCGTAATGAGCAGTTCTTC. Its protein is CASRGLAGVRNEQFF.

The chain links TRBV7-3 to TRBJ1-2; D not resolved. Germline V lookup: CDR1 SGHTA, CDR2 FQGTGA. This CDR3 comprises 14 residues. V dropped 3 bases and J dropped 3 bases, with 11 bases sitting between them. Written as DNA, the CDR3 is TGTGCCAGCAGCTTTGGTCCCAGTCACTATGGCTACACCTTC. Its protein is CASSFGPSHYGYTF.

The chain joins TRBV19 to TRBJ2-7; D is perhaps TRBD2 (6 bases). Germline lookup yields CDR1 LNHDA and CDR2 SQIVND (reference sequence). The CDR3 is 15 residues long. Trimming cost V 4 bases and J 2 bases, with 15 bases left between them. The CDR3 nucleotides read TGTGCCAGTAGTACCGGGGGTCGGGGTCCCTACGAGCAGTACTTC. Residues: CASSTGGRGPYEQYF.

About this clone: A far larger clone is just one base off, so this is likely a read error. V and J are TRBV5-5 and TRBJ1-1, with 8 bases fitting TRBD1. CDR3 length: 16 residues. Per germline, CDR1 SGHKS and CDR2 YYEKEE (reference sequence). V was pared by 4 bases and J by 3 bases, with 11 bases of the junction left unmatched. CDR3 nucleotides: TGTGCCAGCAGCCAAGATGGACAGGGTGGGGACACTGAAGCTTTCTTT. This sequence encodes CASSQDGQGGDTEAFF.

V and J are TRBV27 and TRBJ1-1; D possibly corresponds to TRBD1 (5 bases). Trimming removed 7 bases at V and 5 bases at J, with 14 bases between. Germline CDR1 MNHEY, CDR2 SMNVEV (reference sequence). The CDR3 runs 13 residues. The CDR3, as DNA: TGTGCCAGCATGGGCAGGGCGAGGACTGAAGCTTTCTTT. Amino acid sequence: CASMGRARTEAFF.

The chain carries TRBV6-6 and TRBJ2-7; TRBD2 agrees at 8 bases. V lost 7 bases, J lost 5 bases, and 13 bases stayed unmatched. Germline assignment: CDR1 MNHNY and CDR2 SVGAGI (reference sequence). There are 15 residues in the CDR3. The CDR3 is CASTTGGASSDEQYF. The CDR3 coding sequence is TGTGCCAGCACCACGGGGGGGGCCAGTAGCGACGAGCAGTACTTC.